These T cell receptor beta chains were read from a single sample in a study of T cell repertoires in cytomegalovirus infection. Each CDR3 protein is one row after TCRdb ran MiXCR on the reads. This sample has hundreds of thousands of distinct CDR3 sequences, with more than 8% found just once. The specimen was PBMCs. The receptor source for this set is a human donor in good health (CMV status not recorded). Some clones in this sample may be carry-over from other donors' samples. CDR3s include the opening cysteine and the closing phenylalanine or tryptophan. The order of the fields is clone size, V gene, D gene, J gene, CDR3 DNA, CDR3 protein. D genes are given only for firm matches. Part of the rows lack a size; the others show once, few, many or a class for expanded clones.

size: few
V: TRBV18
D: -
J: TRBJ2-1
DNA: TGTGCCAGCTCACCTACCCACAATGAGCAGTTCTTC
CDR3: CASSPTHNEQFF

size: few
V: TRBV2
D: TRBD1
J: TRBJ2-7
DNA: TGTGCCAGCAGGAGGACCTCGGGACAGGGGGGTCTCTACGAGCAGTACTTC
CDR3: CASRRTSGQGGLYEQYF

size: -
V: TRBV7-2
D: -
J: TRBJ1-1
DNA: TGTGCCAGCAGCCTCCTCGGGGCGAGAACTGAAGCTTTCTTT
CDR3: CASSLLGARTEAFF

size: -
V: TRBV24-1
D: -
J: TRBJ1-5
DNA: TGTGCCACCAGTGATTCGGGACGGAATCAGCCCCAGCATTTT
CDR3: CATSDSGRNQPQHF

size: few
V: TRBV12-3/TRBV12-4
D: -
J: TRBJ2-3
DNA: TGTGCCAGCAGTAACCTCGGGACCCGGGAGCAGTATTTT
CDR3: CASSNLGTREQYF

size: many
V: TRBV7-8
D: TRBD1
J: TRBJ1-2
DNA: TGTGCCAGCAGCTTGAGGGACAGGGGAGACCATGGCTACACCTTC
CDR3: CASSLRDRGDHGYTF

size: few
V: TRBV5-1
D: -
J: TRBJ2-1
DNA: TGCGCCAGCAGCTTGTTCCCAAGGGGGGACAATGAGCAGTTCTTC
CDR3: CASSLFPRGDNEQFF

size: -
V: TRBV7-9
D: TRBD1
J: TRBJ2-7
DNA: TGTGCCAGCAGACAAGCAACAGGGGGCCGTTACGAGCAGTACTTC
CDR3: CASRQATGGRYEQYF

size: few
V: TRBV28
D: TRBD1
J: TRBJ1-2
DNA: TGTGCCACCCAGGGGGGGACTAACTATGGCTACACCTTC
CDR3: CATQGGTNYGYTF

size: few
V: TRBV28
D: -
J: TRBJ2-3
DNA: TGTGCCAGCAGCTCCCCCGGCTCGATTAGCACAGATACGCAGTATTTT
CDR3: CASSSPGSISTDTQYF

size: many
V: TRBV28
D: -
J: TRBJ1-4
DNA: TGTGCCAGCAGTACTACCCTCGGCCCCGCTAATGAAAAACTGTTTTTT
CDR3: CASSTTLGPANEKLFF